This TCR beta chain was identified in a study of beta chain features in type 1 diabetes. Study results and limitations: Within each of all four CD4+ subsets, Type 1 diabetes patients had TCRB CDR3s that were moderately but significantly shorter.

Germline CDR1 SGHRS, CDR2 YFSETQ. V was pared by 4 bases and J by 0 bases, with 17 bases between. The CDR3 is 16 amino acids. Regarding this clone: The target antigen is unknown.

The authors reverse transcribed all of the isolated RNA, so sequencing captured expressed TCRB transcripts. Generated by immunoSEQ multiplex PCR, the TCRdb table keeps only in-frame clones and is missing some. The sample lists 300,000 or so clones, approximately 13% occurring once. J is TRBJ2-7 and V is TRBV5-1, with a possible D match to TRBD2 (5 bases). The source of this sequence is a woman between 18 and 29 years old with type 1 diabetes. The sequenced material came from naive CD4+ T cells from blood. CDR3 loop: CASSLLSSGTSYEQYF. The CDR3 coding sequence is TGCGCCAGCAGCCTTCTTTCCAGCGGTACCTCCTACGAGCAGTACTTC.